This T cell receptor (beta chain) was sequenced in a study of blood T cell repertoires in COVID-19. There are 13 residues in the CDR3. V was shortened by 2 bases and J by 2 bases, with 7 bases between the two germline ends. From germline, CDR1 is SGHRS and CDR2 YFSETQ. This clone occurred a few times. Produced via immunoSEQ multiplex PCR; TCRdb's table is partial and in-frame only. The sample contains some 320,000 clones, approximately 91% of which appear only once. The sequence derives from a man in his sixties who had recovered from COVID-19. This chain joins TRBV5-1 and TRBJ1-1; no reliable D call. Specimen: PBMCs or T cells enriched from blood (not recorded which). The CDR3, as DNA: TGCGCCAGCAGCTTTTCAGGTAACACTGAAGCTTTCTTT. Amino acid sequence: CASSFSGNTEAFF.